The clone carrying this TCR beta chain has only one observation. This entry is derived from a study of cytomegalovirus exposure and HLA in healthy donors. The PCR was carried out with 60 Vbeta primers and 13 Jbeta primers. The repertoire was sequenced with immunoSEQ multiplex PCR; TCRdb's copy has only in-frame clones and lacks some. The repertoire includes 99,000 or so clones, over 9.5% of them detected once, and 15% to 20% sits in the top ten. Germline assignment: CDR1 LNHDA and CDR2 SQIVND (reference sequence). J lost 2 bases, V lost 3 bases, and 12 bases had no gene match. The CDR3 totals 17 residues.

This TCR was recovered from a man between 40 and 49 years old in good health and CMV-seropositive. The source material was PBMCs. The chain recombines TRBV19 with TRBJ2-7, with 8 bases identical to TRBD1. CDR3 in amino acids: CASSMGLAWTGTYEQYF. CDR3 coding DNA: TGTGCCAGTAGTATGGGTCTAGCGTGGACAGGGACCTACGAGCAGTACTTC. Together with reference TRBV19 and TRBJ2-7, the CDR3 gives the full variable domain: DGGITQSPKYLFRKEGQNVTLSCEQNLNHDAMYWYRQDPGQGLRLIYYSQIVNDFQKGDIAEGYSVSREKKESFPLTVTSAQKNPTAFYLCASSMGLAWTGTYEQYFGPGTRLTVT.